This T cell receptor (beta chain) was observed in a study of CD8 T cells in Susac syndrome. With random hexamers, 0.5 to 1 ug RNA was reverse transcribed. TCRdb passed the immunoSEQ multiplex PCR reads through MiXCR, listing each CDR3 protein once. The sample shows roughly 110,000 distinct CDR3 sequences, 85% to 95% of them seen only once. V shed 6 bases, J shed 8 bases, and the junction held 12 bases outside the gene matches. CDR3 length: 14 amino acids. The source of this sequence is a human donor in good health. The chain recombines TRBV23-1 with TRBJ2-5, with 7 bases identical to TRBD1. TRBV23-1 is an ORF; its function is uncertain. Sequenced input: CD4+ T cells from PBMCs. For the CDR3, the DNA is TGCGCCAGCAGCCACGGACAGGCCGGCGTTACCCAGTACTTC. It translates to CASSHGQAGVTQYF.